What follows are 27 T cell receptor beta chains derived from one specimen sequenced in a study of a mutant IDH1 vaccine in newly diagnosed glioma. The method was immunoSEQ multiplex PCR; TCRdb's version includes in-frame clones alone and lacks a portion of them. The data hold fewer than 70,000 clones, with about four fifths observed a single time. Time point given: week 11, during vaccination. Each vaccine dose was 300 ug of mutant IDH1 20-mer peptide, with topical imiquimod. No cognate antigen is known for these TCRs. The sample in question was PBMCs, obtained from a glioma patient whose treatment included an IDH1 peptide vaccine. The receptors originated from a young man with glioma.

The chain recombines TRBV25-1 with TRBJ2-7; TRBD1 is a possible D gene (7 bases). The CDR3 contains 14 residues. The germline CDR1 and CDR2 sequences are MGHDK and SYGVNS. The ends were cut back, 3 bases at V and 3 bases at J, with 12 bases in the middle. The CDR3 sequence: CASSEAGQLYEQYF. Here the CDR3 DNA reads TGTGCCAGCAGTGAGGCGGGACAGCTCTACGAGCAGTACTTC.

This chain joins TRBV19 and TRBJ1-5; possibly TRBD1 for D (5 bases). CDR3 length: 16 residues. Trimming took 1 base from V and 5 from J, leaving 15 bases between them. The germline V gene has CDR1 LNHDA and CDR2 SQIVND (reference sequence). CDR3: CASSIVGTAGDQPQHF. The CDR3 DNA is TGTGCCAGTAGTATAGTAGGAACCGCGGGGGATCAGCCCCAGCATTTT.

CDR3 bases: TGTGCCAGTACATCCCAGACAGCAGAGACCCAGTACTTC. Translation: CASTSQTAETQYF. The chain employs TRBV27 and TRBJ2-5, with TRBD1 as a possible D gene (5 bases). Germline assignment: CDR1 MNHEY and CDR2 SMNVEV (reference sequence). The V and J ends lost 9 bases and 4 bases respectively, with 15 bases between them. CDR3 size: 13 residues.

This chain connects TRBV5-4 to TRBJ2-5; possibly TRBD1 or TRBD2 for D (5 bases each). V lost 5 bases, J lost 2 bases, and 13 bases lay in between. Germline V gene data show CDR1 as SGHNT and CDR2 as YYREEE (reference sequence). The CDR3 runs 14 residues. The chain's CDR3 is CASRPWDVQETQYF. CDR3 bases: TGTGCCAGCAGGCCCTGGGACGTGCAAGAGACCCAGTACTTC.

The chain uses TRBV5-5 and TRBJ1-6; D gene ambiguous. The CDR3 length is 15 residues. From germline, CDR1 is SGHKS and CDR2 YYEKEE (reference sequence). Trimming cost V 1 base and J 3 bases, with 8 bases left between them. The CDR3 loop is CASSLTGSYNSPLHF. The CDR3 DNA follows: TGTGCCAGCAGCTTGACGGGCAGCTATAATTCACCCCTCCACTTT.

V usage is TRBV5-1 and J usage is TRBJ2-7, with D possibly being TRBD1 (6 bases). This CDR3 region has 16 residues. V was trimmed by 3 bases and J by 4 bases, leaving 20 bases between them. Looked up from germline, CDR1 is SGHRS and CDR2 is YFSETQ. The CDR3 is CASSSFTGLAGYEQYF. The DNA of the CDR3 is TGCGCCAGCAGCTCCTTTACAGGGCTTGCTGGATACGAGCAGTACTTC.

This clone has a handful of counts. CDR3 nucleotides: TGTGCCAGCAGCCCAGGGAGGGCTGAAGCTTTCTTT. Translated: CASSPGRAEAFF. The chain joins TRBV7-9 to TRBJ1-1; D is perhaps TRBD1 (5 bases). CDR1 SEHNR and CDR2 FQNEAQ come from the germline V gene (reference sequence). The ends were cut back, 5 bases at V and 6 bases at J, with 10 bases in the middle. This CDR3 has 12 residues.

V and J are TRBV7-8 and TRBJ2-5; no definite D call. The J call is in doubt because the DNA end fits TRBJ2-7 better. This CDR3 has 12 amino acids. The V gene's germline CDR1 is SGHVS and CDR2 FQNEAQ. The CDR3 nucleotides read TGTGCCAGCAGCCCTAGGGTCTACGAGCAGTACTTC. This encodes CASSPRVYEQYF.

The chain is built from TRBV13 and TRBJ2-5; D may be TRBD1 or TRBD2 (5 bases each). The CDR3 has 16 amino acids. Trimming removed 4 bases from V and 2 bases from J, with 17 bases in between. The V gene's germline CDR1 is PRHDT and CDR2 FYEKMQ (reference sequence). CDR3 sequence reads: CASSSPGRLGQETQYF. The CDR3 DNA is TGTGCCAGCAGCTCCCCGGGACGGCTTGGGCAAGAGACCCAGTACTTC.

The gene calls are TRBV28 and TRBJ1-5; D possibly corresponds to TRBD1 (5 bases). Trimming took off 3 bases at V and 2 bases at J, with 17 bases between the two ends. CDR1 is MDHEN, CDR2 SYDVKM, per germline. This CDR3 region has 17 residues. CDR3 in DNA: TGTGCCAGCAGTTTTCACAGGTGGGGCATAGGCAATCAGCCCCAGCATTTT. The encoded protein is CASSFHRWGIGNQPQHF.

The V and J genes are TRBV28 and TRBJ1-4; D is unresolved. V lost 6 bases and J 6 bases, leaving 11 bases between the germline ends. The CDR3 extends over 13 amino acids. CDR1 is MDHEN and CDR2 is SYDVKM in the germline V gene. The CDR3 nucleotides are TGTGCCAGCAGATGGAGCCCTTATGAAAAACTGTTTTTT. Protein: CASRWSPYEKLFF.

In the case of this clone: This sample includes further DNA sequences coding for the same CDR3. The rearrangement links TRBV4-3 to TRBJ1-1; weak D call: TRBD1 (6 bases). Looked up from germline, CDR1 is LGHNA and CDR2 is YSLEER. V shed 3 bases and J shed 1 base, with 6 bases lying between them. This CDR3 has 13 residues. This CDR3 is CASSQDRNTEAFF. For the CDR3, the DNA is TGCGCCAGCAGCCAGGACAGGAACACTGAAGCTTTCTTT.

This chain uses TRBV7-9 with TRBJ2-4; TRBD2 aligns across 10 bases. Looked up from germline, CDR1 is SEHNR and CDR2 is FQNEAQ (reference sequence). The CDR3 is 17 residues long. The trim removed 1 base at V and 0 bases at J, leaving 3 bases unmatched. This CDR3 is CASSLGASGRAKNIQYF. The CDR3 DNA is TGTGCCAGCAGCTTAGGGGCTAGCGGGAGAGCCAAAAACATTCAGTACTTC.

The chain uses TRBV5-5 and TRBJ2-6; 8 bases align to TRBD1. This CDR3 has 18 amino acids. CDR1 and CDR2 (germline): SGHKS, YYEKEE (reference sequence). V lost 1 base to trimming and J lost 2 bases; unmatched junction nucleotides: 8. The DNA of the CDR3 is TGTGCCAGCAGCTTGCAGGGGGCGCCCCTAACTGGGGCCAACGTCCTGACTTTC. Its protein product is CASSLQGAPLTGANVLTF.

J is TRBJ2-5 and V is TRBV6-6; D gene ambiguous. Deletions cut 4 bases from V and 5 bases from J, with 14 bases between. Per germline, CDR1 MNHNY and CDR2 SVGAGI (reference sequence). This CDR3 has 14 residues. The CDR3 DNA sequence: TGTGCCAGCAGTTCCACCGGGCCCCGGGAGACCCAGTACTTC. It codes for CASSSTGPRETQYF.

V gene TRBV6-5 combines with J gene TRBJ2-5; 7 bases are shared with TRBD1. The germline CDR1 and CDR2 sequences are MNHEY and SVGAGI. The CDR3 runs 14 residues. Trimming cost V 5 bases and J 1 base; bases outside gene matches: 4. CDR3 region: CASSRGQFQETQYF. The CDR3, as DNA: TGTGCCAGCAGTCGGGGACAGTTCCAAGAGACCCAGTACTTC.

The chain carries TRBV29-1 and TRBJ1-1; the match to TRBD1 covers 10 bases. Germline values: CDR1 SQVTM, CDR2 ANQGSEA. V shed 6 bases and J 11 bases; nucleotides not matched to a gene: 9. The CDR3 covers 12 residues. The CDR3 region is CSVVRGTGEAFF. The DNA of the CDR3 is TGCAGCGTGGTCCGGGGGACAGGGGAGGCTTTCTTT.

The genes are TRBV29-1 and TRBJ2-5; 8 positions agree with TRBD2. CDR1 is SQVTM and CDR2 is ANQGSEA in the germline V gene. After removal of 3 bases from V and 5 bases from J, the junction contained 5 bases not matched to a gene. This CDR3 spans 13 amino acids. This CDR3 is CSVDRSGTETQYF. The CDR3, as DNA: TGCAGCGTTGATCGTAGCGGGACTGAGACCCAGTACTTC.

The chain is built from TRBV11-1 and TRBJ2-3; D gene ambiguous. Germline assignment: CDR1 SGHAT and CDR2 FQDESV (reference sequence). V was trimmed by 1 base and J by 5 bases, leaving 10 bases between them. CDR3 length equals 14 residues. Here the CDR3 DNA reads TGTGCCAGCAGCTTAGTCCAAGGAAGAGATACGCAGTATTTT. Protein product: CASSLVQGRDTQYF.

The chain employs TRBV28 and TRBJ2-3; D gene ambiguous. This CDR3 spans 15 amino acids. Germline V gene sequence: CDR1 MDHEN, CDR2 SYDVKM. V was trimmed by 4 bases and J by 0 bases, leaving 11 bases between them. The CDR3 sequence: CASSWLEWSTDTQYF. CDR3 nucleotides: TGTGCCAGCAGTTGGTTGGAGTGGAGCACAGATACGCAGTATTTT.

The chain is built from TRBV6-6 and TRBJ2-1; a weak D match, TRBD2 (7 bases). Between the trimmed V and J ends, which lost 7 bases and 9 bases, there was a span of 19 bases. Germline CDR1 and CDR2: MNHNY and SVGAGI (reference sequence). The CDR3 covers 14 residues. The CDR3 reads CASNLVGGLAEQFF. The CDR3 DNA sequence: TGTGCCAGCAATTTGGTCGGGGGGCTAGCTGAGCAGTTCTTC.

V is TRBV6-6 and J is TRBJ2-2, with 8 positions matching TRBD2. The germline CDR1 and CDR2 sequences are MNHNY and SVGAGI (reference sequence). CDR3 length: 16 amino acids. V was clipped by 2 bases and J by 7 bases; unmatched bases: 9. The CDR3 region is CASSYLTGGVDGELFF. For the CDR3, the DNA is TGTGCCAGCAGTTACCTTACGGGAGGGGTCGACGGGGAGCTGTTTTTT.

V and J are TRBV6-1 and TRBJ2-7; TRBD2 agrees at 10 bases. CDR1 is MNHNS and CDR2 is SASEGT in the germline V gene. The CDR3 consists of 15 residues. V trimming: 1 base; J trimming: 0 bases; junction bases outside the gene matches: 0. CDR3 nucleotide sequence: TGTGCCAGCAGTGAAGGGACTAGCGGCTCCTACGAGCAGTACTTC. It specifies CASSEGTSGSYEQYF.

This clone has just a few counts. The chain's CDR3 is CASSIRTGGANQPQHF. In nucleotides, the CDR3 is TGTGCCAGCAGCATACGGACAGGGGGGGCCAATCAGCCCCAGCATTTT. This chain links TRBV21-1 with TRBJ1-5; the table's D call, TRBD1, has no DNA check behind it. TRBV21-1 is a documented pseudogene. CDR3 size: 16 residues.

The rearrangement links TRBV5-8 to TRBJ1-6; TRBD1 matches at 11 bases. Germline CDR1 reads SGHTS; CDR2 reads YDEGEE. The CDR3 has 16 amino acids. The J segment lost 10 bases and the V segment lost 4 bases, leaving 10 bases of the junction unmatched. The CDR3 bases are TGTGCCAGCAGCCCGCGAGGACAGGGGGCTGTATCACCCCTCCACTTT. As protein: CASSPRGQGAVSPLHF.

V gene TRBV28 combines with J gene TRBJ1-1; 11 positions agree with TRBD1. The V segment lost 7 bases and the J segment 5 bases; nucleotides outside the gene matches: 9. Germline V CDR1 and CDR2: MDHEN, SYDVKM. The CDR3 is 15 amino acids. The CDR3, as DNA: TGTGCCAGCACTGGACAGGGGGCACGACAAACTGAAGCTTTCTTT. It translates to CASTGQGARQTEAFF. Full variable domain (remainder filled in from reference TRBV28 and TRBJ1-1): DVKVTQSSRYLVKRTGEKVFLECVQDMDHENMFWYRQDPGLGLRLIYFSYDVKMKEKGDIPEGYSVSREKKERFSLILESASTNQTSMYLCASTGQGARQTEAFFGQGTRLTVV.

This CDR3 is CASSPGTTEAFF. In DNA, the CDR3 is TGTGCCAGCAGCCCCGGTACCACTGAAGCTTTCTTT. V usage is TRBV27 and J usage is TRBJ1-1; D is unresolved. The CDR3 runs 12 residues. The germline gives CDR1 MNHEY, CDR2 SMNVEV (reference sequence). Trimming removed 6 bases at V and 4 bases at J, with 9 bases between.